This is a list of T cell receptor beta chains from one sample in a study of cytomegalovirus exposure and HLA in healthy donors. TCRdb keeps only in-frame clones here, not all; method: immunoSEQ multiplex PCR. The sample lists about 140,000 clones, 75% occurring once. The sequenced material came from PBMCs. These receptors came from a man younger than 45 in good health and CMV-seronegative. CDR3s include the opening cysteine and the closing phenylalanine or tryptophan. D genes are given only for firm matches. Size values are once, few and many counts, or a class for expanded clones, and some rows have none.

d_gene	j_gene	v_gene	abundance	CDR3nt	CDR3aa
TRBD1	TRBJ1-1	TRBV5-8	.	TGTGCCAGCAGGCAGACAGGGGGTCGGACTGAAGCTTTCTTT	CASRQTGGRTEAFF
.	TRBJ2-3	TRBV11-3	.	TGTGCCAGCAGCCCCCACGGGGGCACAGATACGCAGTATTTT	CASSPHGGTDTQYF
TRBD2	TRBJ2-5	TRBV29-1	.	TGCAGCGGCACGGGAGGGCAGGGCGGGGAGACCCAGTACTTC	CSGTGGQGGETQYF
.	TRBJ2-3	TRBV19	.	TGTGCCAGCGGGGATCTAGATACGCAGTATTTT	CASGDLDTQYF
.	TRBJ2-1	TRBV30	.	TGTGCCAGCCGGGACAACCACGCAAGGGAGCAGTTCTTC	CASRDNHAREQFF
TRBD1	TRBJ1-5	TRBV6-5	.	TGTGCCAGCAGTTACTCAGGGGGCGATCAGCCCCAGCATTTT	CASSYSGGDQPQHF
TRBD1	TRBJ1-1	TRBV6-1	.	TGTGCCAGCAGCGGTACAGGGGGCATTCACACTGAAGCTTTCTTT	CASSGTGGIHTEAFF
.	TRBJ2-7	TRBV5-1	few	TGCGCCAGCAGCTTGGTTGGACAACTTTTACCACACGAGCAGTACTTC	CASSLVGQLLPHEQYF
TRBD2	TRBJ2-1	TRBV5-6	.	TGTGCCAGCAGCCGACTAGCGGGGTATGAGCAGTTCTTC	CASSRLAGYEQFF
TRBD1	TRBJ2-7	TRBV6-6	.	TGTGCCAGCAGCCGAGCCGGGACAGGCTACGAGCAGTACTTC	CASSRAGTGYEQYF
.	TRBJ1-6	TRBV6-5	once	TGTGCCAGCAGTAATCCCAGGGACACTTCACCCCTCCACTTT	CASSNPRDTSPLHF
.	TRBJ2-1	TRBV14	.	TGTGCCAGCAGCCTTTATCACGGACAGCTCGGGGATGAGCAGTTCTTC	CASSLYHGQLGDEQFF
.	TRBJ1-2	TRBV7-9	.	TGTGCCAGCAGCTTAGCGCTAAGTTGGAACTATGGCTACACCTTC	CASSLALSWNYGYTF
.	TRBJ2-7	TRBV5-4	.	TGTGCCAGCAGCACAGGGCGCCCAATAGGCGAGCAGTACTTC	CASSTGRPIGEQYF
.	TRBJ1-6	TRBV27	.	TGTGCCAGCAGCCTCCGAGGTTGGTCACCCCTCCACTTT	CASSLRGWSPLHF
.	TRBJ1-2	TRBV2	.	TGTGCCAGCAGTGAAAAGGGAGGGTATGGCTACACCTTC	CASSEKGGYGYTF
.	TRBJ1-4	TRBV2	.	TGTGCCAGCAGTCCAGGCGCAACTAATGAAAAACTGTTTTTT	CASSPGATNEKLFF
TRBD1	TRBJ1-5	TRBV27	.	TGTGCCAGCAGTCTCACAGGGGTGCAGCCCCAGCATTTT	CASSLTGVQPQHF
.	TRBJ1-6	TRBV18	.	TGTGCCAGCTCACTACAGGGAGATAATTCACCCCTCCACTTT	CASSLQGDNSPLHF
.	TRBJ1-3	TRBV6-5	.	TGTGCCAGCAGTAGGGACGGGAGCTCTGGAAACACCATATATTTT	CASSRDGSSGNTIYF
.	TRBJ1-1	TRBV6-5	few	TGTGCCAGCAAATTGCGGGGGGACACTGAAGCTTTCTTT	CASKLRGDTEAFF
.	TRBJ2-6	TRBV28	.	TGTGCCAGCAGACTTTCTACTGGGGCCAACGGCCTGACTTTC	CASRLSTGANGLTF
.	TRBJ2-5	TRBV29-1	.	TGCAGCGTTGGCGGACTCCCCTCGGAGACCCAGTACTTC	CSVGGLPSETQYF
.	TRBJ2-1	TRBV7-2	.	TGTGCCAGCAGCTTAGTTAACGGTGTTGAGCAGTTCTTC	CASSLVNGVEQFF
.	TRBJ2-7	TRBV9	.	TGTGCCAGCAGCGTAGGGCTAGGAGCCTACGAGCAGTACTTC	CASSVGLGAYEQYF
.	TRBJ2-3	TRBV27	.	TGTGCCAGCAGTCCATCGGACATATCTGGGGATACGCAGTATTTT	CASSPSDISGDTQYF
TRBD1	TRBJ1-3	TRBV30	few	TGTGCCTGGAAGCGACAGGGAGCTGGAAACACCATATATTTT	CAWKRQGAGNTIYF
.	TRBJ2-6	TRBV27	.	TGTGCCAGCACCACTGGGGCCAACGTCCTGACTTTC	CASTTGANVLTF
.	TRBJ1-1	TRBV30	once	TGTGCCTGGACCCTGGCACAAGAAGCTTTCTTT	CAWTLAQEAFF
TRBD1	TRBJ1-2	TRBV7-8	.	TGTGCCAGCAGCAGGGGACAGCTTGGCTATGGCTACACCTTC	CASSRGQLGYGYTF
.	TRBJ1-2	TRBV4-2	.	TGTGCCAGCAGCCAAGATCGGTGGAGGAGGGGATATGGGGGCTACACCTTC	CASSQDRWRRGYGGYTF
.	TRBJ1-4	TRBV2	.	TGTGCCAGCAGTGGAATTGCAGGGGACCGTGAAAAACTGTTTTTT	CASSGIAGDREKLFF
.	TRBJ2-7	TRBV7-9	once	TGTGCCAGCAGCCCCCCAAGGGACTTAACCTACGAGCAGTACTTC	CASSPPRDLTYEQYF
.	TRBJ2-2	TRBV5-1	.	TGCGCCAGCAGCGCAGTTTCATCGGGCGGGGAGCTGTTTTTT	CASSAVSSGGELFF
.	TRBJ1-3	TRBV27	.	TGTGCCAGCAGTATGACTGCCTTCTCTGGAAACACCATATATTTT	CASSMTAFSGNTIYF
TRBD1	TRBJ1-5	TRBV28	.	TGTGCCAGCAGTTCGGGACAGGTTAGCAATCAGCCCCAGCATTTT	CASSSGQVSNQPQHF
TRBD1	TRBJ2-4	TRBV11-2	.	TGTGCCAGCAGCAGGGGGCAGGAAAACATTCAGTACTTC	CASSRGQENIQYF
TRBD1	TRBJ1-3	TRBV30	.	TGTGCCTGGGACAATACAGGGGCGAACACCATATATTTT	CAWDNTGANTIYF
TRBD1	TRBJ2-5	TRBV27	.	TGTGCCAGCAGGCGACTCAGGGGGGAGACCCAGTACTTC	CASRRLRGETQYF
TRBD2	TRBJ2-7	TRBV28	.	TGTGCCAGCAGTTTAGCGGGACTTGGAGATAGCGGGAGTGGGGCCTACGAGCAGTACTTC	CASSLAGLGDSGSGAYEQYF
TRBD1	TRBJ1-1	TRBV5-1	.	TGCGCCAGCAGCTCGGACAGGCTGGGGAACACTGAAGCTTTCTTT	CASSSDRLGNTEAFF
.	TRBJ1-2	TRBV9	.	TGTGCCAGCAGCGTAGTGGCGGGGGCGACTGGCTACACCTTC	CASSVVAGATGYTF
.	TRBJ2-3	TRBV10-3	.	TGTGCCATCAGTGGGACTAGACAGGCAGATACGCAGTATTTT	CAISGTRQADTQYF
.	TRBJ2-7	TRBV9	.	TGTGCCAGCAGCGGGGGGGGACACACACCCTACGAGCAGTACTTC	CASSGGGHTPYEQYF
.	TRBJ1-1	TRBV5-1	few	TGCGCCAGCAGCTTGGAAGGCCGCAGCGGTGAAGCTTTCTTT	CASSLEGRSGEAFF
.	TRBJ2-6	TRBV29-1	.	TGCAGCGTTCTCGGCGCTGACTCTGGGGCCAACGGCCTGACTTTC	CSVLGADSGANGLTF
TRBD1	TRBJ1-4	TRBV10-3	once	TGTGCCATCAGTGGACAGGGAGACGAAAAACTGTTTTTT	CAISGQGDEKLFF
TRBD1	TRBJ1-1	TRBV5-4	.	TGTGCCAGCAGCTCCCCCGGGACAGGGGGGAACACTGAAGCTTTCTTT	CASSSPGTGGNTEAFF
.	TRBJ2-1	TRBV4-1	.	TGCGCCAGCAGCCTAGGACTGGGCTACAATGAGCAGTTCTTC	CASSLGLGYNEQFF
.	TRBJ2-3	TRBV19	once	TGTGCCAGTAGTATAGATTGGGGGGTGACTAGCACAGATACGCAGTATTTT	CASSIDWGVTSTDTQYF
.	TRBJ1-3	TRBV7-3	.	TGTGCCAGCAGCTTAGGCCCGGGGGATCCTGGAAACACCATATATTTT	CASSLGPGDPGNTIYF
TRBD2	TRBJ2-7	TRBV4-1	few	TGCGCCAGCAGCCCGGGACTAGAGGTAGACGAGCAGTACTTC	CASSPGLEVDEQYF
.	TRBJ1-1	TRBV5-1	.	TGCGCCAGCAGCTTGGTACGGGATATGAACACTGAAGCTTTCTTT	CASSLVRDMNTEAFF
.	TRBJ2-5	TRBV6-1	.	TGTGCCAGCAGTGAAGGCCGGGGTAGCCAAGAGACCCAGTACTTC	CASSEGRGSQETQYF
TRBD2	TRBJ2-1	TRBV2	.	TGTGCCAGCAGCCCGATAGCGGGGGGGTACAACAATGAGCAGTTCTTC	CASSPIAGGYNNEQFF
.	TRBJ2-1	TRBV6-5	few	TGTGCCAGCAGTTACTCGAGGAGCTCCTACAATGAGCAGTTCTTC	CASSYSRSSYNEQFF
.	TRBJ1-2	TRBV5-6	.	TGTGCCAGCAGCGATCCGGGACACATCTATGGCTACACCTTC	CASSDPGHIYGYTF
TRBD1	TRBJ1-2	TRBV6-5	.	TGTGCCAGCAGTTACGGACAGGCGGTCGGCGGCTACACCTTC	CASSYGQAVGGYTF
.	TRBJ2-1	TRBV28	.	TGTGCCAGCATCCCAGGGGGGACAGTTTACAATGAGCAGTTCTTC	CASIPGGTVYNEQFF